This T cell receptor (beta chain) was sequenced in a study of graft-versus-host responses after intestinal transplantation. Study-wide context: Recipients had multivisceral, liver-intestinal, or isolated intestinal transplants. Tacrolimus plus steroids were given to all recipients for approximately three years, preceded by anti-thymocyte globulin induction. Overall study results and limits: Ileal or blood samples showed some GvH clones first, and such clones were also found in recipient marrow. In patients with graft-donor T cell macrochimerism, allograft graft-versus-host to host-versus-graft clonal ratios were high.

Using immunoSEQ multiplex PCR, the repertoire was profiled, and TCRdb retains in-frame clones only, with some absent. The repertoire holds 85,000 to 100,000 clones, more than 75% seen once, with more than 1.4% in the top ten. Trimming took 9 bases from V and 6 from J, leaving 12 bases between them. This CDR3 region has 12 residues. The germline CDR1 and CDR2 sequences are ENHRY and SYGVKD. Note on this clone: What it recognizes is unknown.

The source of this sequence is a human patient who received an intestinal transplant, so some T cells may come from the graft donor. The chain couples TRBV10-3 to TRBJ2-1; tentatively, D is TRBD2 (6 bases). The sample was PBMCs, taken 255 days after intestinal transplant. The CDR3 spells CAMAREANEQFF. Here the CDR3 DNA reads TGTGCCATGGCGAGGGAGGCCAATGAGCAGTTCTTC.